The 26 T cell receptor beta chains listed next were all sequenced from one sample in a study of shared clonotypes between healthy human individuals. This table comes from immunoSEQ multiplex PCR, and its TCRdb copy is limited to in-frame clones, with some not included. This sample has hundreds of thousands of clones, with around 96% found just once. The sample taken for sequencing was naive CD4+ T cells sorted from blood. The sample's subset: CD45RA+ positively selected. Receptor source: a woman in her twenties or thirties in good health.

CDR3 DNA sequence: TGCGCCAGCAGTGAACGACTAGACAGGTACGAGCAGTACTTC. It encodes CASSERLDRYEQYF. The chain is built from TRBV10-2 and TRBJ2-7; TRBD1 or TRBD2 may be the D gene (6 bases each). V dropped 3 bases and J dropped 4 bases, with 13 bases sitting between them. This CDR3 has 14 residues. CDR1 and CDR2 from the germline V gene are WSHSY and SAAADI.

The gene calls are TRBV15 and TRBJ2-5; D unresolved. Germline lookup yields CDR1 LNHNV and CDR2 YYDKDF (reference sequence). Trimming shortened V by 0 bases and J by 1 base, and 6 bases separated the two germline ends. The CDR3 covers 14 residues. This CDR3 reads CATSRDTAQETQYF. CDR3 DNA sequence: TGTGCCACCAGCAGAGATACAGCCCAAGAGACCCAGTACTTC.

This clone showed up just once. J is TRBJ1-1 and V is TRBV4-1; no firm D call. Trimming pared 1 base from V and 2 bases from J, leaving 14 bases between. The CDR3 covers 16 residues. Germline CDR1 and CDR2: MGHRA and YSYEKL. This CDR3 reads CASSQAYGGLNTEAFF. DNA for the CDR3: TGCGCCAGCAGCCAAGCGTACGGAGGACTAAACACTGAAGCTTTCTTT.

The chain employs TRBV19 and TRBJ1-5; tentative D call: TRBD1 (6 bases). The length of the CDR3 is 19 residues. Germline V gives CDR1 LNHDA, CDR2 SQIVND (reference sequence). Between the trimmed V and J ends, which lost 5 bases and 0 bases, there was a span of 23 bases. CDR3 DNA: TGTGCCAGTAGTGCCCGAACCGGACAGATAATTTATAGCAATCAGCCCCAGCATTTT. Amino acids: CASSARTGQIIYSNQPQHF.

The genes are TRBV19 and TRBJ2-3; no clear D. V was shortened by 3 bases and J by 5 bases, with 6 bases between the two germline ends. Germline V lookup: CDR1 LNHDA, CDR2 SQIVND (reference sequence). The CDR3 consists of 12 residues. This CDR3 reads CASSMGGDTQYF. The DNA for the CDR3 is TGTGCCAGTAGTATGGGTGGAGATACGCAGTATTTT.

J is TRBJ2-3 and V is TRBV5-1, with 8 bases fitting TRBD1. Per germline, CDR1 SGHRS and CDR2 YFSETQ. Germline trimming cut 2 bases from V and 3 bases from J; bases unmatched to any gene: 5. This CDR3 is built from 15 residues. The CDR3 region is CASSFRTGGTDTQYF. CDR3 coding DNA: TGCGCCAGCAGCTTTCGAACAGGGGGGACAGATACGCAGTATTTT.

The rearrangement uses TRBV28 and TRBJ2-7; 14 positions agree with TRBD2. The CDR3 extends over 16 amino acids. J lost 6 bases, V lost 3 bases, and 7 bases had no gene match. Germline V lookup: CDR1 MDHEN, CDR2 SYDVKM. The CDR3 region is CASSFRLAGGWVEQYF. DNA of the CDR3: TGTGCCAGCAGTTTTCGACTAGCGGGAGGGTGGGTCGAGCAGTACTTC.

The chain combines TRBV5-1 with TRBJ2-5; D gene unclear. Trimming pared 1 base from V and 0 bases from J, leaving 4 bases between. The CDR3 is 13 amino acids. The germline V gene has CDR1 SGHRS and CDR2 YFSETQ. In DNA, the CDR3 is TGCGCCAGCAGCTTGTCAAACCAAGAGACCCAGTACTTC. This codes for CASSLSNQETQYF.

The V and J genes are TRBV11-2 and TRBJ2-5; a weak D match, TRBD2 (6 bases). The CDR3 totals 14 residues. CDR1 SGHAT and CDR2 FQNNGV come from the germline V gene. Trimming left V 4 bases short and J 5 bases short, with 14 bases between. The CDR3: CASSSTAAGETQYF. The CDR3 DNA is TGTGCCAGCAGCTCCACGGCGGCGGGGGAGACCCAGTACTTC.

This clone was seen a single time. In nucleotides, the CDR3 is TGTGCCAGCGGCAGGGGTGGCGATCAGCCCCAGCATTTT. This translates into CASGRGGDQPQHF. The V call is TRBV7-9, the J call TRBJ1-5; TRBD1 might be the D (6 bases). The V end was cut by 8 bases, the J end by 5 bases, with 13 bases between. The CDR3 spans 13 residues. Looked up from germline, CDR1 is SEHNR and CDR2 is FQNEAQ (reference sequence).

The chain links TRBV28 to TRBJ1-4, with 10 bases identical to TRBD1. The germline V gene has CDR1 MDHEN and CDR2 SYDVKM. The CDR3 consists of 14 residues. Germline trimming cut 7 bases from V and 5 bases from J; bases unmatched to any gene: 4. CDR3 in DNA: TGTGCCAGCAATGACAGGGGGCTCAATGAAAAACTGTTTTTT. Translated, it gives CASNDRGLNEKLFF.

The V and J genes are TRBV5-1 and TRBJ2-1; unclear D gene. Looked up from germline, CDR1 is SGHRS and CDR2 is YFSETQ. The CDR3 extends over 15 amino acids. With 4 bases removed from V and 0 bases from J, the gap between germline ends came to 11 bases. CDR3 in amino acids: CASSKDRSSYNEQFF. The CDR3 DNA follows: TGCGCCAGCAGCAAGGACCGGAGCTCCTACAATGAGCAGTTCTTC.

The chain carries TRBV5-1 and TRBJ2-5, with D perhaps matching TRBD2 (6 bases). V lost 4 bases and J 5 bases, leaving 15 bases between the germline ends. Germline V CDR1 and CDR2: SGHRS, YFSETQ. This CDR3 comprises 14 residues. The CDR3 is CASSRDLSVETQYF. In DNA form, the CDR3 reads TGCGCCAGCAGCCGGGACTTGTCCGTCGAGACCCAGTACTTC. The full variable domain, rest sourced from reference TRBV5-1 and TRBJ2-5, is KAGVTQTPRYLIKTRGQQVTLSCSPISGHRSVSWYQQTPGQGLQFLFEYFSETQRNKGNFPGRFSGRQFSNSRSEMNVSTLELGDSALYLCASSRDLSVETQYFGPGTRLLVL.

The rearrangement links TRBV19 to TRBJ2-1; D not certain. The V end was cut by 0 bases, the J end by 8 bases, with 11 bases between. The CDR3 is made up of 14 amino acids. Germline V gene data show CDR1 as LNHDA and CDR2 as SQIVND (reference sequence). The CDR3 bases are TGTGCCAGTAGTATAGAGCGGCCCCTGGATGAGCAGTTCTTC. Its protein is CASSIERPLDEQFF. The variable domain in full, completed from reference TRBV19 and TRBJ2-1, reads DGGITQSPKYLFRKEGQNVTLSCEQNLNHDAMYWYRQDPGQGLRLIYYSQIVNDFQKGDIAEGYSVSREKKESFPLTVTSAQKNPTAFYLCASSIERPLDEQFFGPGTRLTVL.

This chain connects TRBV19 to TRBJ2-7; 8 bases are a match to TRBD1. The CDR3 has 14 residues. The ends lost 6 bases at V and 3 bases at J; junction bases unmatched: 7. Germline V CDR1 and CDR2: LNHDA, SQIVND (reference sequence). The CDR3 DNA is TGTGCCAGTAGCGATCGACAGGGGTACTACGAGCAGTACTTC. It translates to CASSDRQGYYEQYF.

CDR3 DNA sequence: TGTGCCAGCAGTGACTGGCTAGCCAGGGATGAGCAGTTCTTC. It is translated as CASSDWLARDEQFF. The rearrangement links TRBV6-1 to TRBJ2-1, with D perhaps given as TRBD1 or TRBD2 (5 bases each). The CDR3 covers 14 residues. V lost 3 bases and J 8 bases, leaving 14 bases between the germline ends. Germline V lookup: CDR1 MNHNS, CDR2 SASEGT.

This chain links TRBV6-1 with TRBJ2-7; D possibly uses TRBD1 or TRBD2 (5 bases each). The germline V gene has CDR1 MNHNS and CDR2 SASEGT. CDR3 size: 14 residues. V lost 3 bases and J 3 bases, leaving 12 bases between the germline ends. CDR3 residues: CASSEGPRSYEQYF. Written as DNA, the CDR3 is TGTGCCAGCAGTGAGGGACCCAGGAGCTACGAGCAGTACTTC.

The gene calls are TRBV27 and TRBJ2-6; the match to TRBD1 covers 9 bases. The CDR3 runs 17 residues. Germline CDR1 and CDR2: MNHEY and SMNVEV (reference sequence). The V gene end was trimmed by 5 bases and the J gene end by 1 base; junction bases not matched to a gene: 6. The chain's CDR3 is CASSLWTGVSGANVLTF. CDR3 in DNA: TGTGCCAGCAGTCTTTGGACAGGGGTGTCTGGGGCCAACGTCCTGACTTTC.

This chain links TRBV28 with TRBJ2-3, with D perhaps TRBD1 (5 bases). Germline V gene data show CDR1 as MDHEN and CDR2 as SYDVKM. The CDR3 runs to 14 residues. V lost 3 bases to trimming and J lost 0 bases, with 7 bases between them. The chain's CDR3 is CASSFDRSTDTQYF. The CDR3 DNA reads as TGTGCCAGCAGTTTCGACAGAAGCACAGATACGCAGTATTTT.

As for this clone: One junction end disagrees with the germline gene, perhaps due to a read error. The chain couples TRBV10-2 to TRBJ2-7; D is unclear. CDR3 size: 15 residues. CDR1 is WSHSY and CDR2 is SAAADI in the germline V gene. This chain's CDR3 is CASSEASRLPPYQHF. In DNA, the CDR3 is TGCGCCAGCAGTGAGGCGAGTCGGTTACCCCCGTACCAACACTTC.

This clone has a single count. V and J are TRBV28 and TRBJ2-1, with D perhaps TRBD2 (5 bases). CDR3 size: 15 residues. Per germline, CDR1 MDHEN and CDR2 SYDVKM. Trimming pared 7 bases from V and 7 bases from J, leaving 20 bases between. CDR3 DNA sequence: TGTGCCAGCATGTTGAGCGGCCCCGTTCGAAATGAGCAGTTCTTC. Translating it yields CASMLSGPVRNEQFF.

The chain combines TRBV18 with TRBJ2-3, with TRBD2 matching over 8 bases. Trimming cost V 3 bases and J 2 bases; bases outside gene matches: 4. The CDR3 loop spans 15 amino acids. Germline assignment: CDR1 KGHSH and CDR2 LQKENI. The DNA for the CDR3 is TGTGCCAGCTCACCGGCTAGCGGGTACACAGATACGCAGTATTTT. It is translated as CASSPASGYTDTQYF.

This clone has a handful of counts. The gene calls are TRBV7-9 and TRBJ1-5; D unclear. The ends were cut back, 5 bases at V and 0 bases at J, with 8 bases in the middle. The CDR3 length is 14 residues. CDR1 and CDR2 from the germline V gene are SEHNR and FQNEAQ (reference sequence). DNA of the CDR3: TGTGCCAGCAGCCACTCAGGTAGCAATCAGCCCCAGCATTTT. Translated: CASSHSGSNQPQHF.

The chain combines TRBV7-9 with TRBJ2-7; 8 bases fit TRBD1. The CDR3 is 16 amino acids. The J segment lost 6 bases and the V segment lost 5 bases, leaving 15 bases of the junction unmatched. Germline V gene lookup returns CDR1 SEHNR and CDR2 FQNEAQ (reference sequence). For the CDR3, the DNA is TGTGCCAGCAGCCCGCGCCCTAGGCAGACAGGGGCCGAGCAGTACTTC. Protein: CASSPRPRQTGAEQYF.

V gene TRBV28 combines with J gene TRBJ1-5; 8 nucleotides align to TRBD1. V was pared by 6 bases and J by 0 bases, with 7 bases of the junction left unmatched. The CDR3 length is 16 residues. Germline V CDR1 and CDR2: MDHEN, SYDVKM. CDR3 in DNA: TGTGCCAGCAGCCCGACGGGACAGGTTAGCAATCAGCCCCAGCATTTT. Protein: CASSPTGQVSNQPQHF.

The chain joins TRBV20-1 to TRBJ1-1; D is unresolved. V was shortened by 7 bases and J by 1 base, with 7 bases between the two germline ends. The CDR3 runs 11 residues. Germline-derived CDR1 and CDR2 are DFQATT and SNEGSKA (reference sequence). This CDR3 is CSENGNTEAFF. CDR3 nucleotides: TGCAGTGAAAACGGGAACACTGAAGCTTTCTTT.